This passage covers 21 T cell receptor beta chains from one sample sequenced in a study of shared clonotypes between healthy human individuals. Method: immunoSEQ multiplex PCR; TCRdb's copy keeps in-frame clones and lacks some. The table shows 550,000 to 800,000 clones, with 74% occurring only once. The sequenced sample consisted of memory CD4+ T cells sorted from blood. The subset denotes: CD45RA-negative fraction. Source of these receptors: a woman in her twenties or thirties in good health.

This sequence joins TRBV10-3 and TRBJ2-3; D might be TRBD2 (9 bases). The V end was cut by 6 bases, the J end by 4 bases, with 20 bases between. The CDR3 has 16 amino acids. Per germline, CDR1 ENHRY and CDR2 SYGVKD. CDR3 region: CAIRPGGAGGSDTQYF. The CDR3 region has the DNA TGTGCCATCAGACCAGGGGGCGCGGGAGGGTCAGATACGCAGTATTTT.

This clone has a single count. This chain links TRBV10-3 with TRBJ1-3; 9 bases line up with TRBD1. CDR1 and CDR2 from the germline V gene are ENHRY and SYGVKD. The CDR3 is 14 amino acids. V was pared by 2 bases and J by 5 bases, with 1 base of the junction left unmatched. CDR3 nucleotides: TGTGCCATCAGTGAGGGACAGGGGAGAAACACCATATATTTT. Its protein is CAISEGQGRNTIYF.

This chain uses TRBV5-1 with TRBJ2-6; D unclear. V was shortened by 0 bases and J by 1 base, with 5 bases between the two germline ends. Germline CDR1 reads SGHRS; CDR2 reads YFSETQ. This CDR3 is built from 15 residues. CDR3 sequence (DNA): TGCGCCAGCAGCTTGGAGAGTTCTGGGGCCAACGTCCTGACTTTC. Protein sequence: CASSLESSGANVLTF. Looking up the rest from reference TRBV5-1 and TRBJ2-6 gives the full variable domain: KAGVTQTPRYLIKTRGQQVTLSCSPISGHRSVSWYQQTPGQGLQFLFEYFSETQRNKGNFPGRFSGRQFSNSRSEMNVSTLELGDSALYLCASSLESSGANVLTFGAGSRLTVL.

The chain links TRBV19 to TRBJ2-7, with 10 bases identical to TRBD2. V trimming: 1 base; J trimming: 2 bases; junction bases outside the gene matches: 5. Germline CDR1 and CDR2: LNHDA and SQIVND (reference sequence). The CDR3 runs 16 residues. CDR3 in amino acids: CASSIGLAGLPYEQYF. As DNA, the CDR3 is TGTGCCAGTAGTATAGGACTAGCGGGCCTACCCTACGAGCAGTACTTC.

The V gene is TRBV28, the J gene TRBJ1-5; D gene ambiguous. The germline V gene encodes CDR1 MDHEN and CDR2 SYDVKM. V lost 1 base to trimming and J lost 9 bases, with 10 bases between them. The CDR3 covers 13 residues. Here the CDR3 reads CASSLSRGWPQHF. The CDR3 DNA reads as TGTGCCAGCAGTTTATCCCGGGGATGGCCCCAGCATTTT.

The chain's CDR3 is CASSRQGNLDYGYTF. CDR3 sequence (DNA): TGTGCCAGCAGCCGACAGGGGAATTTGGACTATGGCTACACCTTC. The chain couples TRBV6-5 to TRBJ1-2; 8 bases fit TRBD1. Germline V CDR1 and CDR2: MNHEY, SVGAGI. V lost 6 bases to trimming and J lost 3 bases; unmatched junction nucleotides: 9. The CDR3 is made up of 15 amino acids.

The chain couples TRBV28 to TRBJ2-7, with 9 bases lining up with TRBD1. Trimming at V came to 0 bases and at J to 5 bases, leaving 5 bases not matched to a gene. The CDR3 is made up of 15 amino acids. The germline gives CDR1 MDHEN, CDR2 SYDVKM. The CDR3 spells CASSLWGQGRNEQYF. CDR3 DNA sequence: TGTGCCAGCAGTTTATGGGGACAGGGAAGGAACGAGCAGTACTTC.

The chain carries TRBV6-5 and TRBJ2-1, with D unresolved. Germline CDR1 reads MNHEY; CDR2 reads SVGAGI. The length of the CDR3 is 15 residues. Trimming cost V 2 bases and J 2 bases, with 10 bases left between them. The CDR3 DNA reads TGTGCCAGCAGTTACGGTAAACCAACCTACAATGAGCAGTTCTTC. Residues: CASSYGKPTYNEQFF.

This rearrangement joins TRBV28 to TRBJ1-1; perhaps TRBD1 as D (5 bases). From germline, CDR1 is MDHEN and CDR2 SYDVKM. Trimming pared 0 bases from V and 2 bases from J, leaving 10 bases between. The CDR3 extends over 15 amino acids. CDR3 in DNA: TGTGCCAGCAGTTTATGGGGCAGGGATAACACTGAAGCTTTCTTT. This encodes CASSLWGRDNTEAFF. The full variable domain, its missing parts supplied by reference TRBV28 and TRBJ1-1, is DVKVTQSSRYLVKRTGEKVFLECVQDMDHENMFWYRQDPGLGLRLIYFSYDVKMKEKGDIPEGYSVSREKKERFSLILESASTNQTSMYLCASSLWGRDNTEAFFGQGTRLTVV.

This clone was counted a few times. V usage is TRBV2 and J usage is TRBJ2-7; D may be TRBD1 or TRBD2 (5 bases each). The ends were cut back, 8 bases at V and 2 bases at J, with 10 bases in the middle. Germline loops: CDR1 SNHLY, CDR2 FYNNEI. There are 12 residues in the CDR3. The CDR3 region is CASRDDAYEQYF. The CDR3 region has the DNA TGTGCCAGCCGGGACGATGCCTACGAGCAGTACTTC. The whole variable domain, filled in from reference TRBV2 and TRBJ2-7, reads EPEVTQTPSHQVTQMGQEVILRCVPISNHLYFYWYRQILGQKVEFLVSFYNNEISEKSEIFDDQFSVERPDGSNFTLKIRSTKLEDSAMYFCASRDDAYEQYFGPGTRLTVT.

This clone was detected a few times. Additional DNA sequences in this sample encode the identical CDR3. This rearrangement joins TRBV7-2 to TRBJ1-5; D gene unclear. The CDR3 spans 15 residues. Per the germline V gene, CDR1 is SGHTA and CDR2 is FQGNSA. V was shortened by 1 base and J by 4 bases, with 11 bases between the two germline ends. In DNA, the CDR3 is TGTGCCAGCAGCTTAGGGTCAGGCCCTAATCAGCCCCAGCATTTT. Amino acids: CASSLGSGPNQPQHF.

The chain links TRBV29-1 to TRBJ2-7; TRBD2 matches at 7 bases. The germline V gene has CDR1 SQVTM and CDR2 ANQGSEA. CDR3 length equals 15 residues. V shed 6 bases and J 2 bases; nucleotides not matched to a gene: 13. CDR3 nucleotide sequence: TGCAGCGTAGCCTGGGGGGACTACGGGACCTACGAGCAGTACTTC. It translates to CSVAWGDYGTYEQYF.

This chain uses TRBV7-3 with TRBJ2-3; 8 bases align to TRBD2. V was pared by 3 bases and J by 1 base, with 3 bases of the junction left unmatched. Germline V gene data show CDR1 as SGHTA and CDR2 as FQGTGA. The CDR3 covers 15 residues. The CDR3 nucleotides are TGTGCCAGCAGCTTTGACGGGAGGGGCACAGATACGCAGTATTTT. Translated: CASSFDGRGTDTQYF.

Notes on this clone: Relative to the germline gene, one junction end is altered; a read error may explain this. V usage is TRBV19 and J usage is TRBJ2-2; TRBD2 agrees at 9 bases. Germline assignment: CDR1 LNHDA and CDR2 SQIVND (reference sequence). This CDR3 comprises 16 residues. The CDR3 DNA reads TGTGCCAGCAGTAGCCCTAGCGGGACGAACACCGGGGAGCTGTTTTTT. Translation: CASSSPSGTNTGELFF.

The chain couples TRBV5-1 to TRBJ2-1; D call uncertain. The V and J ends lost 0 bases and 5 bases respectively, with 6 bases between them. The CDR3 totals 13 residues. Germline V lookup: CDR1 SGHRS, CDR2 YFSETQ. The CDR3 spells CASSLGWNNEQFF. The CDR3 DNA reads TGCGCCAGCAGCTTGGGCTGGAACAATGAGCAGTTCTTC.

The chain uses TRBV15 and TRBJ2-1; 7 bases are shared with TRBD2. V trimming: 3 bases; J trimming: 0 bases; junction bases outside the gene matches: 2. The CDR3 loop spans 15 amino acids. Looked up from germline, CDR1 is LNHNV and CDR2 is YYDKDF (reference sequence). This chain's CDR3 is CATSSGLDSYNEQFF. For the CDR3, the DNA is TGTGCCACCAGCAGCGGACTAGACTCCTACAATGAGCAGTTCTTC.

Many counts were recorded for this clone. Here the CDR3 reads CASSVRLAGGTDTQYF. CDR3 nucleotides: TGCGCCAGCAGCGTGAGACTAGCGGGGGGCACAGATACGCAGTATTTT. This chain joins TRBV5-1 and TRBJ2-3, with TRBD2 matching 12 bases. The trim removed 4 bases at V and 1 base at J, leaving 4 bases unmatched. Germline V gene sequence: CDR1 SGHRS, CDR2 YFSETQ. The CDR3 covers 16 residues.

This rearrangement joins TRBV19 to TRBJ2-1; D may correspond to TRBD1 or TRBD2 (6 bases each). Trimming took off 5 bases at V and 10 bases at J, with 21 bases between the two ends. Germline V gene data show CDR1 as LNHDA and CDR2 as SQIVND (reference sequence). The CDR3 runs to 15 residues. The CDR3 loop reads CASSLLMEGGGEQFF. Here the CDR3 DNA reads TGTGCCAGTAGTTTACTCATGGAGGGGGGCGGGGAGCAGTTCTTC.

The V call is TRBV27, the J call TRBJ2-7; 8 bases align to TRBD1. Per the germline V gene, CDR1 is MNHEY and CDR2 is SMNVEV (reference sequence). V dropped 6 bases and J dropped 0; count of bases not matched to a gene: 4. The CDR3 covers 14 residues. Written as DNA, the CDR3 is TGTGCCAGCAGGGGACAGGCCCTCTCCTACGAGCAGTACTTC. It specifies CASRGQALSYEQYF.

The table lists this clone with a count of one. V gene TRBV27 combines with J gene TRBJ2-7; the match to TRBD1 covers 8 bases. Losses at the gene ends were 6 bases for V and 6 bases for J; bases not matched to a gene: 16. There are 16 residues in the CDR3. Germline lookup yields CDR1 MNHEY and CDR2 SMNVEV (reference sequence). CDR3 coding DNA: TGTGCCAGCAGCAGGGGGCCGTCGTGGGCTAGCCGCGAGCAGTACTTC. Its translation is CASSRGPSWASREQYF.

The CDR3 sequence is CASSRRQGGEETQYF. In DNA form, the CDR3 reads TGTGCCAGCAGTCGCAGACAGGGTGGGGAAGAGACCCAGTACTTC. The chain recombines TRBV2 with TRBJ2-5; 7 positions agree with TRBD1. The V gene end was trimmed by 5 bases and the J gene end by 3 bases; junction bases not matched to a gene: 9. This CDR3 has 15 residues. Per the germline V gene, CDR1 is SNHLY and CDR2 is FYNNEI. Using reference TRBV2 and TRBJ2-5 for the parts outside the CDR3, the full variable domain is EPEVTQTPSHQVTQMGQEVILRCVPISNHLYFYWYRQILGQKVEFLVSFYNNEISEKSEIFDDQFSVERPDGSNFTLKIRSTKLEDSAMYFCASSRRQGGEETQYFGPGTRLLVL.